A single sample gave rise to the 27 T cell receptor beta chains below, sequenced in a study of CD8 T cells in ankylosing spondylitis. Findings of the study overall: Apparently characteristic of ankylosing spondylitis blood was a TCR beta motif (roughly eight highly homologous variants).

Their specific antigens are unknown. MiXCR, run by TCRdb on the 5' RACE reads, gives a single entry per CDR3 protein. The profile shows around 130,000 distinct CDR3 sequences, roughly 17% of them singletons. The sample taken for sequencing was blood, either unsorted or a sorted T cell fraction (not recorded which). All receptors come from a male donor with ankylosing spondylitis.

The chain joins TRBV27 to TRBJ2-1; TRBD2 matches 7 bases. Trimming at V came to 6 bases and at J to 0 bases, leaving 5 bases not matched to a gene. The germline V gene encodes CDR1 MNHEY and CDR2 SMNVEV (reference sequence). CDR3 length: 15 residues. The CDR3 region is CASSTSESSYNEQFF. The CDR3 coding sequence is TGTGCCAGCAGCACTAGCGAAAGCTCCTACAATGAGCAGTTCTTC.

The CDR3 here is CASSSRPERAYEQYF. The DNA of the CDR3 is TGTGCCAGCAGTTCCCGACCAGAACGGGCCTACGAGCAGTACTTC. The chain recombines TRBV27 with TRBJ2-7; no reliable D call. In germline, CDR1 is MNHEY, CDR2 SMNVEV (reference sequence). Trimming cost V 4 bases and J 2 bases, with 15 bases left between them. The CDR3 sequence is 15 residues long.

This chain uses TRBV4-2 with TRBJ1-1; D may be TRBD1 (6 bases). Germline loops: CDR1 LGHNA, CDR2 YNFKEQ. This CDR3 contains 17 residues. Trimming pared 1 base from V and 3 bases from J, leaving 18 bases between. The DNA of the CDR3 is TGTGCCAGCAGCCAAGCCAGGGTGCAGGGGAACCACACTGAAGCTTTCTTT. The encoded protein is CASSQARVQGNHTEAFF.

As concerns this clonotype: The germline gene is not matched at one end of the junction; a read error may be the cause. V gene TRBV20-1 combines with J gene TRBJ2-7; no definite D call. The CDR3 runs to 8 residues. Germline V lookup: CDR1 DFQATT, CDR2 SNEGSKA (reference sequence). For the CDR3, the DNA is TGCAGTGCCCCCGGAGTTTTCTTC. Amino acid sequence: CSAPGVFF.

As for this clonotype: A much more abundant neighbour one base away suggests this may be a read error. J is TRBJ1-5 and V is TRBV7-8, with 8 bases that match TRBD1. This CDR3 comprises 17 residues. The germline gives CDR1 SGHVS, CDR2 FQNEAQ. As DNA, the CDR3 is TGTGCCAGCAGCTCTCCGGACAGGGACTCTAGCAATCAGCCCCGGCATTTT. Protein sequence: CASSSPDRDSSNQPRHF. Full variable domain (rest looked up from reference TRBV7-8 and TRBJ1-5): GAGVSQSPRYKVAKRGQDVALRCDPISGHVSLFWYQQALGQGPEFLTYFQNEAQLDKSGLPSDRFFAERPEGSVSTLKIQRTQQEDSAVYLCASSSPDRDSSNQPRHFGDGTRLSIL.

This clonotype was observed a handful of times. CDR3 region: CASSPPSGPSPLEQYF. The DNA for the CDR3 is TGTGCCAGCAGCCCCCCCAGCGGTCCATCCCCTCTCGAGCAGTACTTC. V is TRBV7-9 and J is TRBJ2-7, with a weak D call TRBD2 (5 bases). Germline CDR1 and CDR2: SEHNR and FQNEAQ (reference sequence). The CDR3 runs 16 residues. The germline V and J ends were trimmed by 5 bases and 6 bases, with 23 bases remaining between them.

Many counts were recorded for this clonotype. The CDR3 DNA sequence: TGCGCCAGCAGCTACAGAACTAGCGGGATAAACATTCAGTACTTC. The encoded protein is CASSYRTSGINIQYF. This chain connects TRBV5-1 to TRBJ2-4; 10 nucleotides agree with TRBD2. CDR3 length: 15 amino acids. Losses at the gene ends were 3 bases for V and 6 bases for J; bases not matched to a gene: 6. The V gene's germline CDR1 is SGHRS and CDR2 YFSETQ.

This clonotype was found a few times. V gene TRBV11-2 combines with J gene TRBJ1-2, with 7 bases fitting TRBD1. From germline, CDR1 is SGHAT and CDR2 FQNNGV. The V segment lost 5 bases and the J segment 4 bases; nucleotides outside the gene matches: 4. There are 13 residues in the CDR3. The CDR3 here is CASSVRGLYGYTF. The CDR3 coding sequence is TGTGCCAGCAGCGTAAGGGGGCTCTATGGCTACACCTTC.

The chain links TRBV9 to TRBJ1-1; no reliable D call. This CDR3 comprises 13 residues. V was shortened by 0 bases and J by 4 bases, with 7 bases between the two germline ends. Germline loops: CDR1 SGDLS, CDR2 YYNGEE. As DNA, the CDR3 is TGTGCCAGCAGCGTAGCGAGTTCCACTGAAGCTTTCTTT. Amino acid sequence: CASSVASSTEAFF.

This rearrangement joins TRBV7-2 to TRBJ1-1; D unresolved. From germline, CDR1 is SGHTA and CDR2 FQGNSA. This CDR3 spans 18 amino acids. The V end lost 1 base, the J end lost 8 bases, and 26 bases lay between the germline ends. The CDR3 protein is CASSLGRAIEEWAREAFF. CDR3 DNA: TGTGCCAGCAGCTTAGGGCGGGCAATTGAGGAATGGGCCCGAGAAGCTTTCTTT.

This clonotype has more than one count but fewer than ten. This rearrangement joins TRBV28 to TRBJ2-5; 9 bases agree with TRBD2. The ends lost 6 bases at V and 4 bases at J; junction bases unmatched: 9. The germline V gene has CDR1 MDHEN and CDR2 SYDVKM. The CDR3 runs 15 residues. The CDR3 DNA reads as TGTGCCAGCAGAGCCCTAGGCGGGAGGGGAGAGACCCAGTACTTC. Translation gives CASRALGGRGETQYF. The entire variable domain, with the rest obtained from reference TRBV28 and TRBJ2-5, is as follows: DVKVTQSSRYLVKRTGEKVFLECVQDMDHENMFWYRQDPGLGLRLIYFSYDVKMKEKGDIPEGYSVSREKKERFSLILESASTNQTSMYLCASRALGGRGETQYFGPGTRLLVL.

This clonotype was detected ten times or more. The V call is TRBV12-3 or TRBV12-4, the J call TRBJ2-3, with D perhaps matching TRBD1 (5 bases). The V gene lost 3 bases and the J gene lost 3 bases, with 10 bases spanning the gap. This CDR3 has 14 amino acids. The CDR3 loop reads CASSLMGHTDTQYF. The DNA for the CDR3 is TGTGCCAGCAGTTTGATGGGGCATACAGATACGCAGTATTTT.

Only a few counts were recorded for this clonotype. The rearrangement joins TRBV6-6 to TRBJ2-3, with D tentatively TRBD1 (6 bases). The CDR3 spans 13 residues. The germline V gene encodes CDR1 MNHNY and CDR2 SVGAGI (reference sequence). Trimming left V 4 bases short and J 4 bases short, with 9 bases between. CDR3 region: CASSWTEADTQYF. The CDR3 DNA reads as TGTGCCAGCAGTTGGACAGAGGCAGATACGCAGTATTTT.

This clonotype was recorded a few times. This chain links TRBV6-2 or TRBV6-3 with TRBJ2-7; 10 positions match TRBD2. Per germline, CDR1 MNHEY and CDR2 SVGEGT. V lost 2 bases, J lost 2 bases, and 3 bases stayed unmatched. CDR3 size: 15 residues. CDR3 nucleotides: TGTGCCAGCAGTTACAGGACTAGCGGCACCTACGAGCAGTACTTC. As protein: CASSYRTSGTYEQYF.

The chain couples TRBV6-1 to TRBJ1-1; D perhaps matches TRBD1 (6 bases). Trimming pared 11 bases from V and 6 bases from J, leaving 19 bases between. The CDR3 contains 13 residues. CDR1 and CDR2 (germline): MNHNS, SASEGT. This chain's CDR3 is CAVQGGGGPEAFF. DNA of the CDR3: TGTGCCGTACAAGGGGGAGGAGGTCCTGAAGCTTTCTTT.

This clonotype was counted only a few times. The genes are TRBV7-6 and TRBJ1-2, with unresolved D. This CDR3 is built from 13 residues. CDR1 SGHVS and CDR2 FNYEAQ come from the germline V gene. Trimming took off 4 bases at V and 5 bases at J, with 11 bases between the two ends. The CDR3 nucleotides are TGTGCCAGCAGCTCCGATCCCCCATATGGCTACACCTTC. Amino acids: CASSSDPPYGYTF.

V usage is TRBV20-1 and J usage is TRBJ2-4; D is undetermined. Germline V gene lookup returns CDR1 DFQATT and CDR2 SNEGSKA (reference sequence). The CDR3 length is 14 residues. Trimming removed 2 bases from V and 1 base from J, with 9 bases in between. In DNA form, the CDR3 reads TGCAGTGCTAGATACGGGCGTGCCAAAAACATTCAGTACTTC. It translates to CSARYGRAKNIQYF.

The rearrangement joins TRBV28 to TRBJ1-4; TRBD1 agrees at 11 bases. The germline CDR1 and CDR2 sequences are MDHEN and SYDVKM. V lost 4 bases to trimming and J lost 7 bases; unmatched junction nucleotides: 11. CDR3 length: 17 amino acids. The CDR3 bases are TGTGCCAGCAGTTCAGGACAGGGGGCCTTATTAAGTGAAAAACTGTTTTTT. Translating it yields CASSSGQGALLSEKLFF.

The V gene is TRBV7-8, the J gene TRBJ2-2; D gene ambiguous. There are 15 residues in the CDR3. V shed 10 bases and J shed 6 bases, with 21 bases lying between them. Germline values: CDR1 SGHVS, CDR2 FQNEAQ. In DNA form, the CDR3 reads TGTGCCACAGCCAAACGGCGGCCCCGGCCCGGGGAGCTGTTTTTT. Its translation is CATAKRRPRPGELFF.

This clonotype was counted only a few times. The rearrangement uses TRBV5-1 and TRBJ2-7; TRBD2 matches at 8 bases. The ends lost 2 bases at V and 2 bases at J; junction bases unmatched: 6. CDR3 length: 15 residues. Germline V lookup: CDR1 SGHRS, CDR2 YFSETQ. CDR3 in amino acids: CASSFGLAGTYEQYF. The DNA for the CDR3 is TGCGCCAGCAGCTTCGGGCTAGCGGGTACCTACGAGCAGTACTTC.

This sequence joins TRBV9 and TRBJ2-7, with TRBD2 matching 8 bases. V dropped 3 bases and J dropped 3; count of bases not matched to a gene: 5. CDR1 and CDR2 from the germline V gene are SGDLS and YYNGEE. This CDR3 spans 14 amino acids. CDR3 loop: CASSDSGRGYEQYF. Here the CDR3 DNA reads TGTGCCAGCAGCGACAGCGGGAGAGGCTACGAGCAGTACTTC.

There are a few counts of this clonotype. The chain joins TRBV7-9 to TRBJ1-2; 11 positions agree with TRBD1. V lost 6 bases, J lost 7 bases, and 4 bases stayed unmatched. The V gene's germline CDR1 is SEHNR and CDR2 FQNEAQ (reference sequence). This CDR3 comprises 13 residues. CDR3 loop: CASRLDRGLGYTF. The DNA of the CDR3 is TGTGCCAGCAGACTGGACAGGGGGCTTGGCTACACCTTC.

This chain links TRBV9 with TRBJ2-7; 10 bases fit TRBD2. The germline gives CDR1 SGDLS, CDR2 YYNGEE. With V trimmed by 3 bases and J by 4 bases, 4 bases remained unmatched. The CDR3 totals 14 residues. In DNA form, the CDR3 reads TGTGCCAGCAGCGCAGCGGGAGGGCCTTACGAGCAGTACTTC. Translation: CASSAAGGPYEQYF.

The chain uses TRBV11-2 and TRBJ2-7, with 15 nucleotides matching TRBD2. The CDR3 length is 18 residues. In germline, CDR1 is SGHAT, CDR2 FQNNGV. Trimming cost V 5 bases and J 3 bases; bases outside gene matches: 11. The CDR3: CASSRRGTSGRLLYEQYF. Written as DNA, the CDR3 is TGTGCCAGCAGCAGGCGGGGGACTAGCGGGAGGCTACTCTACGAGCAGTACTTC.

This clonotype was recorded many times. The V call is TRBV29-1, the J call TRBJ2-1; D is undetermined. V lost 7 bases and J lost 3, with 4 bases in between. This CDR3 spans 10 amino acids. CDR1 SQVTM and CDR2 ANQGSEA come from the germline V gene. CDR3 DNA: TGCAGCGCCTACTACAATGAGCAGTTCTTC. Its protein product is CSAYYNEQFF.

The chain employs TRBV6-1 and TRBJ1-4; TRBD1 matches 7 bases. Germline-derived CDR1 and CDR2 are MNHNS and SASEGT. This CDR3 region has 14 residues. V shed 5 bases, J shed 1 base, and the junction held 1 base outside the gene matches. CDR3 in amino acids: CASSRTGTNEKLFF. CDR3 in DNA: TGTGCCAGCAGTCGGACAGGAACTAATGAAAAACTGTTTTTT.

This clonotype appeared many times. The chain joins TRBV29-1 to TRBJ2-2; D could derive from TRBD1 or TRBD2 (6 bases each). CDR1 SQVTM and CDR2 ANQGSEA come from the germline V gene. V was clipped by 6 bases and J by 6 bases, with 23 bases between them. This CDR3 spans 16 amino acids. CDR3 nucleotide sequence: TGCAGCGTAGGTTTTGGTGGGGGGCATCAGCCCGGGGAGCTGTTTTTT. As protein: CSVGFGGGHQPGELFF.